This T cell receptor beta chain was identified in a study of regulatory T cells in long-lasting Graves disease. Noted time point: persistent/refractory GD, antithyroid drugs over 5 years with positive TRAb. After RNA was extracted from PBMCs, the TCR library was made from it. The CDR3 is 17 residues long. Deletions cut 6 bases from V and 0 bases from J, with 21 bases between. CDR1 is MNHNS and CDR2 is SASEGT in the germline V gene. HTBI primers from iRepertoire and Arm-PCR of CDR3 regions yielded the TCR beta libraries. TCRdb analysed the multiplex PCR reads with MiXCR anew, one entry per CDR3 protein. The sample has almost 350,000 distinct CDR3 sequences; 15% to 20% are singletons.

This receptor was obtained from a female donor with Graves disease. Sample: peripheral blood mononuclear cells (PBMCs), taken when the disease was refractory, from a patient treated with antithyroid drugs. This chain links TRBV6-1 with TRBJ2-7; maybe TRBD1 (8 bases). The CDR3 loop is CASRQGGTPKGSYEQYF. Here the CDR3 DNA reads TGTGCCAGCAGACAGGGGGGGACCCCAAAGGGCTCCTACGAGCAGTACTTC.